The sequence of this TCR beta chain was determined in a study of shared clonotypes between healthy human individuals. This clone was found once. The protocol was immunoSEQ multiplex PCR, while the TCRdb copy is restricted to in-frame clones and leaves out a portion. The sample consists of 2 million to 2.5 million clones, approximately 95% of them appearing once. The CDR3 is 13 amino acids. Germline lookup yields CDR1 LGHNA and CDR2 YNFKEQ. Trimming cost V 6 bases and J 5 bases, with 11 bases left between them. This TCR derives from a young man in good health. Some clones in this sample may be carry-over from other donors' samples. Sequencing input: naive CD4+ T cells from PBMCs. Noted subset: CD45RA+ positively selected. The gene calls are TRBV4-2 and TRBJ2-1; D possibly uses TRBD1 or TRBD2 (5 bases each). CDR3 loop: CASRRGVNNEQFF. The CDR3 coding sequence is TGTGCCAGCAGGAGGGGTGTCAACAATGAGCAGTTCTTC.